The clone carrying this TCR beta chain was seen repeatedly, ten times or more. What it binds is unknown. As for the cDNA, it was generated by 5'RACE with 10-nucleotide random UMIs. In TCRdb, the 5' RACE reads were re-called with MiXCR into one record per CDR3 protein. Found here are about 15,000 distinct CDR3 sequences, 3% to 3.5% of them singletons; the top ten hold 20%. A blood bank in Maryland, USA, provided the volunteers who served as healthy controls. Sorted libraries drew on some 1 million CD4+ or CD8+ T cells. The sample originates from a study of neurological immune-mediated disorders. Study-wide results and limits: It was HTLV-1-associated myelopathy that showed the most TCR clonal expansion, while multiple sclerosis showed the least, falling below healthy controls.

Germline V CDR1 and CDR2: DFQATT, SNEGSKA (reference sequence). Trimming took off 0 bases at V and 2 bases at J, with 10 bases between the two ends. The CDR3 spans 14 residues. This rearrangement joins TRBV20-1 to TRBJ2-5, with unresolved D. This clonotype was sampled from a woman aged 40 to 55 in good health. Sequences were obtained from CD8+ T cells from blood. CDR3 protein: CSAREPYLQETQYF. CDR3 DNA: TGCAGTGCTAGAGAACCGTATTTACAAGAGACCCAGTACTTC.